This TCR beta chain came from a study of OX40 agonist ivuxolimab in advanced cancers. Across the study: Hepatocellular carcinoma, melanoma, renal cell or head and neck cancer occurred in dose-escalation patients.

Assay: immunoSEQ multiplex PCR; the TCRdb copy retains only in-frame clones and omits some. The table shows over 60,000 clones, with 82% occurring only once. People who had autoimmune disease history or systemic immunosuppression were excluded. Researchers took blood at baseline, on cycle 4 day 1, and on cycle 7 day 1. This clone turned up a few times. Its matching antigen is unknown. The CDR3 has 13 residues. Germline V gene lookup returns CDR1 MNHEY and CDR2 SMNVEV (reference sequence). V dropped 3 bases and J dropped 3 bases, with 6 bases sitting between them. Overall study results and limits: CD8+ T cells averaged more expanded clones than CD4+.

The J gene is TRBJ1-5, the V gene TRBV27, with D unresolved. The source is an adult with an advanced solid tumor such as melanoma, head and neck, liver or kidney cancer. The sequencing here drew on CD4+ or CD8+ T cells sorted from blood, taken in a trial of the OX40 agonist ivuxolimab. DNA for the CDR3: TGTGCCAGCAGTTTCCAGTACAATCAGCCCCAGCATTTT. Residues: CASSFQYNQPQHF.